The T cell receptor (beta chain) described here comes from a study of blood T cell repertoires in COVID-19. Study at large: COVID-19 samples, acute and convalescent, were from the United States, Italy and Spain. Sources were T cells, B-cell-depleted T cells, or PBMCs; the material itself was cDNA or gDNA.

Per the original methods: Amplification of reference gene primers provided the estimated nucleated cell counts. Generated by immunoSEQ multiplex PCR, the TCRdb table keeps only in-frame clones and is missing some. For V, J and clone size, that table is used; D and trimming come from the DNA. The sample yields around 200,000 clones, about 86% seen once. J lost 5 bases, V lost 6 bases, and 3 bases had no gene match. The germline V gene encodes CDR1 MNHEY and CDR2 SVGAGI. The CDR3 totals 13 residues. This rearrangement joins TRBV6-5 to TRBJ2-2; 7 bases match TRBD1. The receptor's source is a human donor with acute or convalescent COVID-19. The donor label of this sample is uncertain. Sequencing was done on a sample of peripheral blood. The CDR3 reads CASSRGFTGELFF. The DNA for the CDR3 is TGTGCCAGCAGCAGGGGGTTTACCGGGGAGCTGTTTTTT.